A single sample is the source of the 15 T cell receptor beta chains below, sequenced in a study of cytomegalovirus exposure and HLA in healthy donors (dated by TCRdb to the late 2010s). Library creation used the immunoSEQ multiplex PCR assay. A mixture of 60 forward primers for TCR Vbeta segments and 13 reverse primers for TCR Jbeta segments was used in the multiplex PCR. Entries here come from immuneACCESS through TCRdb and include only in-frame sequences with V and J called. Some clones fail to appear in such tables; in the studies checked, an unresolved V gene covers under half of the shortfall, and the cause of the remainder is unknown. The sample table records 150,000 to 200,000 clones. 1.3% of the sample comes from the top ten. Sequencing input: PBMCs. These receptors originate from a woman between 55 and 75 years old in good health and CMV-seronegative.

The chain recombines TRBV28 with TRBJ1-6, with 9 nucleotides matching TRBD1. The germline V gene encodes CDR1 MDHEN and CDR2 SYDVKM. CDR3 length: 17 residues. V was clipped by 6 bases and J by 9 bases; unmatched bases: 15. CDR3 DNA sequence: TGTGCCAGCAGAGCGGGACAGGGTTCACGGGCCCTTTCACCCCTCCACTTT. It encodes CASRAGQGSRALSPLHF.

The gene calls are TRBV18 and TRBJ1-1; D remains unclear. The V end lost 2 bases, the J end lost 11 bases, and 9 bases lay between the germline ends. Germline-derived CDR1 and CDR2 are KGHSH and LQKENI. The CDR3 spans 11 residues. The CDR3 loop reads CASSPFDWAFF. The DNA of the CDR3 is TGTGCCAGCTCACCATTTGACTGGGCTTTCTTT.

The rearrangement joins TRBV2 to TRBJ2-7; TRBD1 agrees at 7 bases. The CDR3 covers 16 residues. Germline CDR1 reads SNHLY; CDR2 reads FYNNEI. Trimming removed 4 bases from V and 5 bases from J; junction bases left unmatched: 14. CDR3 residues: CASSVQDRTYDHEQYF. Here the CDR3 DNA reads TGTGCCAGCAGTGTTCAGGACAGGACTTACGACCACGAGCAGTACTTC.

The genes are TRBV7-6 and TRBJ1-6; D uncertain. Germline CDR1 reads SGHVS; CDR2 reads FNYEAQ. The CDR3 has 16 amino acids. Between the trimmed V and J ends, which lost 0 bases and 5 bases, there was a span of 11 bases. For the CDR3, the DNA is TGTGCCAGCAGCTTAGCGGCAGGCATTGATAATTCACCCCTCCACTTT. Its protein product is CASSLAAGIDNSPLHF.

V and J are TRBV19 and TRBJ2-7; TRBD1 matches 8 bases. This CDR3 spans 16 amino acids. In germline, CDR1 is LNHDA, CDR2 SQIVND (reference sequence). Trimming cost V 4 bases and J 0 bases; bases outside gene matches: 8. CDR3 amino acids: CASSTFGQGSSYEQYF. CDR3 bases: TGTGCCAGTAGTACGTTCGGACAGGGCAGCTCCTACGAGCAGTACTTC.

The J gene is TRBJ1-4, the V gene TRBV6-5; TRBD1 agrees at 10 bases. The ends lost 6 bases at V and 10 bases at J; junction bases unmatched: 5. The CDR3 loop spans 13 amino acids. Germline V CDR1 and CDR2: MNHEY, SVGAGI. In nucleotides, the CDR3 is TGTGCCAGCAGGGGACAGGGGCGGCGAAAACTGTTTTTT. This translates into CASRGQGRRKLFF.

The V call is TRBV4-3, the J call TRBJ1-1, with D maybe TRBD1 (6 bases). V lost 3 bases and J 0 bases, leaving 11 bases between the germline ends. This CDR3 is 15 amino acids long. Germline lookup yields CDR1 LGHNA and CDR2 YSLEER. DNA for the CDR3: TGCGCCAGCAGCCAGGACAGAGGGATGAACACTGAAGCTTTCTTT. Its protein product is CASSQDRGMNTEAFF.

This chain links TRBV4-3 with TRBJ1-2; D remains ambiguous. V was clipped by 4 bases and J by 2 bases, with 5 bases between them. CDR3 length equals 12 residues. The germline V gene encodes CDR1 LGHNA and CDR2 YSLEER. The CDR3, as DNA: TGCGCCAGCAGCCGGAGCAACTATGGCTACACCTTC. It encodes CASSRSNYGYTF.

The genes are TRBV28 and TRBJ1-4; 10 bases are shared with TRBD1. The germline V gene encodes CDR1 MDHEN and CDR2 SYDVKM. CDR3 length equals 13 residues. Germline trimming cut 2 bases from V and 10 bases from J; bases unmatched to any gene: 1. The CDR3 nucleotides read TGTGCCAGCAGTTTACGACAGGGGGCAAAACTGTTTTTT. It yields the protein CASSLRQGAKLFF.

The chain employs TRBV7-2 and TRBJ1-4; D gene ambiguous. Trimming took 5 bases from V and 8 from J, leaving 21 bases between them. The CDR3 covers 16 residues. The germline V gene encodes CDR1 SGHTA and CDR2 FQGNSA. The CDR3: CASSPAPGQNGEKLFF. In nucleotides, the CDR3 is TGTGCCAGCAGCCCTGCCCCGGGTCAAAACGGGGAAAAACTGTTTTTT. Combining the CDR3 with reference TRBV7-2 and TRBJ1-4 gives the whole variable domain GAGVSQSPSNKVTEKGKDVELRCDPISGHTALYWYRQSLGQGLEFLIYFQGNSAPDKSGLPSDRFSAERTGGSVSTLTIQRTQQEDSAVYLCASSPAPGQNGEKLFFGSGTQLSVL.

CDR3 protein: CASSFGPSGLNQPQHF. The CDR3 DNA follows: TGCGCCAGCAGCTTCGGACCGTCAGGACTTAATCAGCCCCAGCATTTT. The chain is built from TRBV5-1 and TRBJ1-5; no reliable D call. Germline lookup yields CDR1 SGHRS and CDR2 YFSETQ. CDR3 size: 16 residues. Trimming cost V 2 bases and J 4 bases, with 16 bases left between them.

CDR3 in DNA: TGCGCCAGCAGCTTGGAAGGCGGGAGGACGACTGAAGCTTTCTTT. Translation gives CASSLEGGRTTEAFF. The chain couples TRBV5-1 to TRBJ1-1; unclear D gene. The V end was cut by 0 bases, the J end by 5 bases, with 14 bases between. CDR1 is SGHRS, CDR2 YFSETQ, per germline. This CDR3 contains 15 residues.

V usage is TRBV5-1 and J usage is TRBJ2-7; TRBD1 is a possible D gene (5 bases). V was trimmed by 8 bases and J by 4 bases, leaving 25 bases between them. The germline gives CDR1 SGHRS, CDR2 YFSETQ. This CDR3 has 16 residues. The CDR3 region has the DNA TGCGCCAGTTTTACCCTTCCAGAGACAGCCCCGTACGAGCAGTACTTC. This codes for CASFTLPETAPYEQYF.

The V gene is TRBV9, the J gene TRBJ2-1, with 8 positions matching TRBD2. V was pared by 7 bases and J by 5 bases, with 5 bases of the junction left unmatched. Germline V lookup: CDR1 SGDLS, CDR2 YYNGEE. CDR3 size: 13 residues. This CDR3 is CASGTRANNEQFF. As DNA, the CDR3 is TGTGCCAGCGGGACTAGGGCCAACAATGAGCAGTTCTTC.

The chain is built from TRBV19 and TRBJ1-1; D call uncertain. This CDR3 is 13 amino acids long. V lost 2 bases and J 2 bases, leaving 6 bases between the germline ends. In germline, CDR1 is LNHDA, CDR2 SQIVND (reference sequence). This CDR3 is CASSINGNTEAFF. CDR3 coding DNA: TGTGCCAGTAGTATAAACGGTAACACTGAAGCTTTCTTT.